This T cell receptor beta chain was retrieved from a study of T cells in Graves' hyperthyroidism and ophthalmopathy. There were TCR beta CDR3 regions amplified from RNA transcripts. Researchers ran a first-round RT-PCR on the TCR CDR3 using the HTBI primer set. TCRdb ran MiXCR on the multiplex PCR reads and lists one entry per CDR3 protein. The sample lists a few hundred thousand distinct CDR3 sequences; roughly an eighth were seen once. This clonotype has ten or more counts. The antigen remains unidentified. Regarding the study as a whole: It was a median about 6.5 months before onset that the model predicted ophthalmopathy. Most thyroid clonotypes that were expanded above 0.001 also turned up in blood.

Diagnosis relied on clinical symptoms, serum thyroxine and TRAb, thyroid ultrasound and orbital computed tomography. PBMCs were obtained from over 8.5 ml fresh peripheral blood. The receptor was derived from a woman younger than 30 with Graves' hyperthyroidism. The sample taken for sequencing was blood.

CDR3 DNA: TGTGCCAGCAGCTTAATGGTGGCTATGAACACTGAAGCTTTCTTT. As protein: CASSLMVAMNTEAFF. The V call is TRBV7-8, the J call TRBJ1-1; D unresolved. V was pared by 2 bases and J by 0 bases, with 10 bases between. The germline CDR1 and CDR2 sequences are SGHVS and FQNEAQ. The CDR3 totals 15 residues.